This T cell receptor (beta chain) comes out of a study of post-analysis software for immune sequencing data. Study information: Disease trajectories encompassed relapsing-remitting, secondary progressive and progressive-relapsing multiple sclerosis.

Germline-derived CDR1 and CDR2 are LGHNT and FRNRAP. The CDR3 is 12 residues long. Trimming shortened V by 0 bases and J by 5 bases, and 4 bases separated the two germline ends. Regarding this clonotype: The antigen is not known.

Presence of unique molecular identifiers characterized the TCR beta cDNA libraries. T cells numbering about 0.85 to 10 million yielded cDNA molecules that totaled roughly 0.5 million. One entry per CDR3 protein, called by TCRdb with MiXCR from the PCR reads. The table has roughly 700,000 distinct CDR3 sequences, 30% seen once. Findings and caveats of the study: Compared against controls, patients with multiple sclerosis displayed significantly lower normalized Chao1 diversity. With TRBV5-6, TRBV5-1 and TRBV20-1 included, 4 or 5 TRBV segments were more frequent in patients than in controls. F measure grouped same-batch samples tightly together.

The rearrangement links TRBV12-5 to TRBJ1-1, with unresolved D. The receptor was derived from a girl aged 5-17 years with multiple sclerosis. The specimen sequenced was blood. CDR3 nucleotide sequence: TGTGCTAGTGGTTTGGTTCTTACTGAAGCTTTCTTT. It codes for CASGLVLTEAFF.